Listed here is a single TCR beta chain. Germline CDR1 is SGHTA and CDR2 is FQGNSA. V was cut by 4 bases and J by 0 bases, with 13 bases left in between. The CDR3 loop spans 15 amino acids. This entry belongs to a study of blood T cell repertoires in COVID-19. Study-level information: Some COVID-19 samples were acute and others convalescent; all came from the United States, Italy and Spain. T cells, B-cell-depleted T cells, or PBMCs provided the cDNA or gDNA that served as material.

In the original workflow: Researchers report that nucleated cell counts were estimated from reference gene primer amplification. The table came from immunoSEQ multiplex PCR; TCRdb's copy has only in-frame clones and leaves some out. The V and J calls and the clone size are those of that table, but D and trimming were determined from the DNA. The sample has around 500,000 clones; 80% to 90% are singletons. The J gene is TRBJ2-7, the V gene TRBV7-2; D is unclear. This sequence was found in a human donor in a cohort sampled during active COVID-19. Sequencing was done on a sample of peripheral blood. The CDR3: CASSYFTTASYEQYF. The CDR3 coding sequence is TGTGCCAGCAGCTATTTTACTACTGCCTCCTACGAGCAGTACTTC.